Below, 12 T cell receptor beta chains from the same sample are listed, as sequenced in a study of B cell selection in AIRE deficiency (dated by TCRdb to the late 2010s). Library creation used the immunoSEQ multiplex PCR assay. The table comes from immuneACCESS by way of TCRdb, which keeps in-frame sequences with V and J called. Part of the clones is missing from these tables; in studies checked, under half for an unresolved V gene and the rest for unknown reasons. In this sample the table shows tens of thousands of clones, about 95% of which occur a single time. Of the sample, just under 2% falls within the top ten clones. For sorting, regulatory T cells were defined as CD4+CD25hiCD127low/negative cells. The sequenced sample consisted of Tregs sorted from PBMCs. Receptors originate from a human donor with AIRE deficiency.

The chain employs TRBV19 and TRBJ1-1; TRBD1 is a possible D gene (6 bases). The CDR3 sequence is 15 residues long. Trimming removed 3 bases from V and 0 bases from J, with 11 bases in between. Germline V gene sequence: CDR1 LNHDA, CDR2 SQIVND (reference sequence). The CDR3 region has the DNA TGTGCCAGTAGTATCGGGGGCCAGGTGAACACTGAAGCTTTCTTT. It codes for CASSIGGQVNTEAFF.

The V call is TRBV5-1, the J call TRBJ1-1; D uncertain. V was pared by 4 bases and J by 7 bases, with 14 bases between. The CDR3 contains 13 residues. Germline loops: CDR1 SGHRS, CDR2 YFSETQ. DNA for the CDR3: TGCGCCAGCAGCCAGGTGGGCAGTCTTGAAGCTTTCTTT. This encodes CASSQVGSLEAFF.

J is TRBJ1-1 and V is TRBV19, with no clear D. The CDR3 runs 14 residues. Trimming pared 1 base from V and 0 bases from J, leaving 6 bases between. CDR1 is LNHDA and CDR2 is SQIVND in the germline V gene (reference sequence). The CDR3 region is CASSIGTLNTEAFF. DNA for the CDR3: TGTGCCAGTAGTATAGGCACCCTGAACACTGAAGCTTTCTTT.

The chain carries TRBV7-3 and TRBJ2-5; D is uncertain. CDR3 length: 13 residues. V was trimmed by 3 bases and J by 2 bases, leaving 7 bases between them. CDR1 is SGHTA, CDR2 FQGTGA, per germline. DNA of the CDR3: TGTGCCAGCAGCTTTAGACCGCAAGAGACCCAGTACTTC. Its translation is CASSFRPQETQYF.

The rearrangement uses TRBV5-5 and TRBJ2-7; the match to TRBD1 covers 7 bases. Germline V gene lookup returns CDR1 SGHKS and CDR2 YYEKEE (reference sequence). V dropped 2 bases and J dropped 3; count of bases not matched to a gene: 2. The CDR3 length is 13 residues. The CDR3 here is CASSFRQGYEQYF. The CDR3 coding sequence is TGTGCCAGCAGCTTCCGACAGGGCTACGAGCAGTACTTC.

The chain links TRBV30 to TRBJ1-2, with D hard to call. The CDR3 runs 11 residues. Per germline, CDR1 GTSNPN and CDR2 SVGIG (reference sequence). Trimming pared 0 bases from V and 10 bases from J, leaving 9 bases between. The CDR3 region is CAWSVKGVYTF. The CDR3 DNA reads as TGTGCCTGGAGTGTAAAAGGTGTCTACACCTTC. The full variable domain, in which reference TRBV30 and TRBJ1-2 provide the parts outside the CDR3, is SQTIHQWPATLVQPVGSPLSLECTVEGTSNPNLYWYRQAAGRGLQLLFYSVGIGQISSEVPQNLSASRPQDRQFILSSKKLLLSDSGFYLCAWSVKGVYTFGSGTRLTVV.

The rearrangement links TRBV7-8 to TRBJ1-2; a possible D gene is TRBD1 (5 bases). The CDR3 contains 15 residues. CDR1 is SGHVS and CDR2 is FQNEAQ in the germline V gene. V lost 7 bases and J 4 bases, leaving 19 bases between the germline ends. The CDR3, as DNA: TGTGCCAGCACCCCGCACAGGTCATTTGGCTATGGCTACACCTTC. Translating gives CASTPHRSFGYGYTF.

V is TRBV7-2 and J is TRBJ2-3; 7 nucleotides align to TRBD1. The CDR3 sequence is 13 residues long. The ends lost 6 bases at V and 1 base at J; junction bases unmatched: 1. Germline CDR1 and CDR2: SGHTA and FQGNSA. CDR3 nucleotide sequence: TGTGCCAGCAGGCAGGGGGGCACAGATACGCAGTATTTT. Its translation is CASRQGGTDTQYF.

The chain joins TRBV6-1 to TRBJ1-1; D gene ambiguous. V lost 11 bases and J lost 0, with 10 bases in between. Germline V CDR1 and CDR2: MNHNS, SASEGT. This CDR3 comprises 12 residues. The CDR3 loop is CAHTELNTEAFF. In DNA form, the CDR3 reads TGTGCCCATACAGAATTGAACACTGAAGCTTTCTTT.

This clone was picked up one time. The chain carries TRBV4-1 and TRBJ1-6, with TRBD1 identical over 8 bases. The CDR3 has 17 residues. The trim removed 1 base at V and 9 bases at J, leaving 11 bases unmatched. Germline CDR1 MGHRA, CDR2 YSYEKL. CDR3 DNA sequence: TGCGCCAGCAGCCAAGTGGGGACAGGTCCAGTAGGTTCACCCCTCCACTTT. It codes for CASSQVGTGPVGSPLHF.

V and J are TRBV6-1 and TRBJ1-5, with D perhaps TRBD1 (6 bases). The CDR3 loop spans 16 amino acids. V was cut by 2 bases and J by 2 bases, with 13 bases left in between. The germline V gene has CDR1 MNHNS and CDR2 SASEGT. CDR3 region: CASSERGGYGNQPQHF. The CDR3 region has the DNA TGTGCCAGCAGTGAAAGGGGGGGCTATGGCAATCAGCCCCAGCATTTT.

Of note for this clone: The junction departs from the called germline gene at one end, perhaps through a read error. The CDR3 loop is CASSLDLRTEAFF. The DNA for the CDR3 is TGTGCCAGCAGCCTAGACCTCCGCACTGAAGCTTTCTTT. This chain joins TRBV11-2 and TRBJ1-1; D remains ambiguous. The CDR3 runs 13 residues. Germline V gives CDR1 SGHAT, CDR2 FQNNGV.